This T cell receptor (beta chain) was found in a study of T-cell reconstitution after alpha-beta-depleted transplantation in children. This clonotype was seen a few times. Germline values: CDR1 SGHDN, CDR2 FVKESK. The V and J ends lost 4 bases and 0 bases respectively, with 13 bases between them. There are 15 residues in the CDR3. Library preparation (for TCRbeta) was performed with unique molecular identifiers. TCRdb re-called the PCR reads with MiXCR, one entry per CDR3 protein. This table holds approximately 400,000 distinct CDR3 sequences, under 13% found once. The material was PBMCs from the stem cell graft donor, obtained from the stem cell graft. This receptor was obtained from a human donor who donated a stem cell graft to a child with acute myeloid leukemia. This chain connects TRBV14 to TRBJ2-7; D possibly corresponds to TRBD1 (5 bases). CDR3 bases: TGTGCCAGCAGCCCGTACGACAGAACCTCCTACGAGCAGTACTTC. Translating it yields CASSPYDRTSYEQYF. The full variable domain, its missing parts supplied by reference TRBV14 and TRBJ2-7, is EAGVTQFPSHSVIEKGQTVTLRCDPISGHDNLYWYRRVMGKEIKFLLHFVKESKQDESGMPNNRFLAERTGGTYSTLKVQPAELEDSGVYFCASSPYDRTSYEQYFGPGTRLTVT.